The sequence of this TCR beta chain was determined in a study of blood T cell repertoires in COVID-19. Sequencing was performed with immunoSEQ multiplex PCR; in TCRdb, only in-frame clones are kept and a portion is missing. This table holds roughly 100,000 clones, more than 75% found once. CDR1 and CDR2 from the germline V gene are SNHLY and FYNNEI. The CDR3 length is 13 residues. V lost 6 bases and J lost 3, with 11 bases in between. Sequenced: peripheral blood. This clonotype was sampled from a human donor in a cohort sampled during active COVID-19. The V call is TRBV2, the J call TRBJ1-2, with D perhaps TRBD1 (5 bases). Written as DNA, the CDR3 is TGTGCCAGCAGGGCGGGGACGGACTATGGCTACACCTTC. Translating gives CASRAGTDYGYTF.